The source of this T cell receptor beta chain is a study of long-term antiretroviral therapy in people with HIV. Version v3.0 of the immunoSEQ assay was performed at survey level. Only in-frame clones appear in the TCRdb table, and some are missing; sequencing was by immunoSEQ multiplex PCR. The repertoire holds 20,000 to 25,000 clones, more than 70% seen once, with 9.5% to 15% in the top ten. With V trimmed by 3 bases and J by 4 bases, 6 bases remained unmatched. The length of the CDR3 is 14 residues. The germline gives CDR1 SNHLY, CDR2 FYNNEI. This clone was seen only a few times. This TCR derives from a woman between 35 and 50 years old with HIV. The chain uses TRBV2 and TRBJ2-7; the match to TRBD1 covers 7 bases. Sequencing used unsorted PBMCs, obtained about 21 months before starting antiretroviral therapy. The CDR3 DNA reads TGTGCCAGCAGTGACATTGGGACAGAATACGAGCAGTACTTC. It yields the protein CASSDIGTEYEQYF.